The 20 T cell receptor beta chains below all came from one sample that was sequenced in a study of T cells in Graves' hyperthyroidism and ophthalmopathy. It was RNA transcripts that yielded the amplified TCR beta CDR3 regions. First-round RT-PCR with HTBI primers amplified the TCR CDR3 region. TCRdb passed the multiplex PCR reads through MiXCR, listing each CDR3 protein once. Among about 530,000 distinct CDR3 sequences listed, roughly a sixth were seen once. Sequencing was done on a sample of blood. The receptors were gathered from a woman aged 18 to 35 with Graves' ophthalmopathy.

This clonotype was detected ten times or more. The CDR3 sequence is CASSYGFEDTEAFF. In DNA form, the CDR3 reads TGTGCCAGCAGTTACGGGTTTGAGGACACTGAAGCTTTCTTT. This chain links TRBV6-1 with TRBJ1-1; no reliable D call. The CDR3 totals 14 residues. The germline V gene encodes CDR1 MNHNS and CDR2 SASEGT. V lost 5 bases and J 3 bases, leaving 13 bases between the germline ends.

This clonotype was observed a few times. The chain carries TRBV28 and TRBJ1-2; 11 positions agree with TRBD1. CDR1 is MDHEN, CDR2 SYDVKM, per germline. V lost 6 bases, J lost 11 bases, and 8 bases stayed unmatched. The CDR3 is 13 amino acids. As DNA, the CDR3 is TGTGCCAGCAGACTCACCGGGACAGGGGGATACACCTTC. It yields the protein CASRLTGTGGYTF.

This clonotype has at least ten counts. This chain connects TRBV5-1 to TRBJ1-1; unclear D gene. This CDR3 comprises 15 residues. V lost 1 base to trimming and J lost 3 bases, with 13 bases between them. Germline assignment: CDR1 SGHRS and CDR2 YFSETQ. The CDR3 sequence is CASSLFVLKDTEAFF. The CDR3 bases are TGCGCCAGCAGCTTGTTTGTCCTGAAGGACACTGAAGCTTTCTTT.

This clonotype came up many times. In nucleotides, the CDR3 is TGTGCCAGCTCACCACCGTTGAGGTCAGGGGGCGCGAATACTGAAGCTTTCTTT. It yields the protein CASSPPLRSGGANTEAFF. The chain links TRBV18 to TRBJ1-1; 8 bases are shared with TRBD1. The CDR3 extends over 18 amino acids. The trim removed 0 bases at V and 5 bases at J, leaving 14 bases unmatched. CDR1 is KGHSH, CDR2 LQKENI, per germline.

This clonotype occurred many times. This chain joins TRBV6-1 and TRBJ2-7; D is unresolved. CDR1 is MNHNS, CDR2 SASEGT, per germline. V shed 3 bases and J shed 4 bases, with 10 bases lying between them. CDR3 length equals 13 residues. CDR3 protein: CASSETKEYEQYF. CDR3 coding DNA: TGTGCCAGCAGTGAGACGAAGGAATACGAGCAGTACTTC.

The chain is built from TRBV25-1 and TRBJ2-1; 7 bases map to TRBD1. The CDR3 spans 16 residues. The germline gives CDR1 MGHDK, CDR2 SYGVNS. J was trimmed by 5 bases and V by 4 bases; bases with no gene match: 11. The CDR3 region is CASSASTGNRDNEQFF. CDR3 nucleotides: TGTGCCAGCAGTGCCTCGACAGGGAATAGGGACAATGAGCAGTTCTTC.

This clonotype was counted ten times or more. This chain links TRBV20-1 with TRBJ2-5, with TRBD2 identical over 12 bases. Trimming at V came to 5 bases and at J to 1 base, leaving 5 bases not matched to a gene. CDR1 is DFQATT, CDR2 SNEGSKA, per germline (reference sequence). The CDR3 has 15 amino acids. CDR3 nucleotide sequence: TGCAGTGCTCAACCTAGCGGGGGGGCCCAAGAGACCCAGTACTTC. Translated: CSAQPSGGAQETQYF.

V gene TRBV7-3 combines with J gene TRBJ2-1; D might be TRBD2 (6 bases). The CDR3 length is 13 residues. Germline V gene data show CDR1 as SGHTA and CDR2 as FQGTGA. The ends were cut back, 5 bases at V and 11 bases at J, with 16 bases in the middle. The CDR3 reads CASSTQGLGKQFF. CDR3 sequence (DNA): TGTGCCAGCAGCACGCAGGGACTCGGGAAGCAGTTCTTC.

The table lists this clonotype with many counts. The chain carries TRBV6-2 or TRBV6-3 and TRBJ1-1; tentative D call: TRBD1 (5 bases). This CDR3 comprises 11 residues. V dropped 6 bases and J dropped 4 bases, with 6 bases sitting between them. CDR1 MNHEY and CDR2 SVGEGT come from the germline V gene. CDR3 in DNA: TGTGCCAGCAGCAGGGCCACTGAAGCTTTCTTT. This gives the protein CASSRATEAFF.

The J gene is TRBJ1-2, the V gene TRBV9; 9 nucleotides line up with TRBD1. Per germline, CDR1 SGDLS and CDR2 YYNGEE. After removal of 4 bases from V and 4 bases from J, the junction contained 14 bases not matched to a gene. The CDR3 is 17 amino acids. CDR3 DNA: TGTGCCAGCAGCTTCCCGGGACAGGGAGGAAGAAGCTATGGCTACACCTTC. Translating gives CASSFPGQGGRSYGYTF.

The chain's CDR3 is CATQPRLAGGLDTQYF. The CDR3 nucleotides read TGTGCCACCCAACCCCGCCTAGCGGGGGGGCTGGATACGCAGTATTTT. This chain joins TRBV15 and TRBJ2-3; 12 bases map to TRBD2. The germline CDR1 and CDR2 sequences are LNHNV and YYDKDF (reference sequence). The CDR3 covers 16 residues. With 8 bases clipped from V and 6 bases from J, the junction kept 12 bases outside the gene matches.

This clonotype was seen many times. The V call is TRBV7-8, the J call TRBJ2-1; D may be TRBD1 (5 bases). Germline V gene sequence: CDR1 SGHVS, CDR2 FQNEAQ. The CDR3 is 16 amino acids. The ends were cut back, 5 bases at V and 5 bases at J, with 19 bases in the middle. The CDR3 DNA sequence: TGTGCCAGCAGCGTGCGAAGTGGGGCAGGAGACAATGAGCAGTTCTTC. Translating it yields CASSVRSGAGDNEQFF.

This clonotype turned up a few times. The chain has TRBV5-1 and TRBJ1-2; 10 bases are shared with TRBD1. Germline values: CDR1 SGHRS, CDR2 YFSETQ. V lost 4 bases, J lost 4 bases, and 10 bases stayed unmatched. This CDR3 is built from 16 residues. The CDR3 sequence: CASSPGTGEGPYGYTF. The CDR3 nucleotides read TGCGCCAGCAGCCCCGGGACAGGGGAGGGGCCCTATGGCTACACCTTC.

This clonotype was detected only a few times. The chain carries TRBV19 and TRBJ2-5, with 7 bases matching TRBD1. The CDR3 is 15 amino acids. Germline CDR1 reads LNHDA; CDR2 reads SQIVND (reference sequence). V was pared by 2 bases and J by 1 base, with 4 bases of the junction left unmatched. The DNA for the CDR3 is TGTGCCAGTAGTATACCCGACAGGGCCCAAGAGACCCAGTACTTC. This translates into CASSIPDRAQETQYF.

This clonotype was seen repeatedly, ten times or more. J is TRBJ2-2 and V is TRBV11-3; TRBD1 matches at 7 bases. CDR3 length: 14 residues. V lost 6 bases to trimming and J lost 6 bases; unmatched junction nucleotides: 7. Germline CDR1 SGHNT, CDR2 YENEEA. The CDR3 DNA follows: TGTGCCAGCAGTTACAGGGGAACGGCCGGGGAGCTGTTTTTT. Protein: CASSYRGTAGELFF.

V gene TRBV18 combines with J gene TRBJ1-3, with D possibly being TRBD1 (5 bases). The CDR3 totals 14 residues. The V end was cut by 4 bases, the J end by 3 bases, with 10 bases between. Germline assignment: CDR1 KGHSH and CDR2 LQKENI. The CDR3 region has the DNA TGTGCCAGCTCACAAGGGACGAATGGAAACACCATATATTTT. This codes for CASSQGTNGNTIYF.

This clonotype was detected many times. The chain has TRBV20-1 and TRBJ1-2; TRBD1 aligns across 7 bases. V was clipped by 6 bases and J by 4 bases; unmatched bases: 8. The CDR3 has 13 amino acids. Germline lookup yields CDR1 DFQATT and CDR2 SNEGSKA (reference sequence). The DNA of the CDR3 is TGCAGTGCCCGCAGGACAGGAGGCTATGGCTACACCTTC. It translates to CSARRTGGYGYTF.

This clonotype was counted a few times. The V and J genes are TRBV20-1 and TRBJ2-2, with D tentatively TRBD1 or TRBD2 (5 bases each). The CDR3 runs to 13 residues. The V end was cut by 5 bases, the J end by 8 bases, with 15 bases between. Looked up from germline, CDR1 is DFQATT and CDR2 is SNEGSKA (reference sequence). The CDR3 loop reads CSAGRVGRGELFF. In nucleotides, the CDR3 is TGCAGTGCTGGCAGGGTTGGGAGAGGGGAGCTGTTTTTT.

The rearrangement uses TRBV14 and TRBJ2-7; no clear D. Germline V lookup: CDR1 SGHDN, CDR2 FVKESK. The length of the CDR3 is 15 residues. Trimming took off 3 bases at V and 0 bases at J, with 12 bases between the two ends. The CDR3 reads CASSHLGGPSYEQYF. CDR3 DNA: TGTGCCAGCAGCCACCTCGGTGGGCCCTCCTACGAGCAGTACTTC.

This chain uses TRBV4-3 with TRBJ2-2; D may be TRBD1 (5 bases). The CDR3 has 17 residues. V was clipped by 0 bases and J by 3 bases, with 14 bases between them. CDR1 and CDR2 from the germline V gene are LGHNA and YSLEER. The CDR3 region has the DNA TGCGCCAGCAGCCAAGATACAGGTTCCAGTTACACCGGGGAGCTGTTTTTT. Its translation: CASSQDTGSSYTGELFF.